These 30 T cell receptor beta chains came from one sample sequenced in a study of blood T cell repertoires in COVID-19. Clones were sequenced by immunoSEQ multiplex PCR, and TCRdb holds only the in-frame ones, with some missing. The data hold about 670,000 clones, with 75% to 90% observed a single time. Material for sequencing was peripheral blood. The origin of the receptors is a woman aged 18-35 years with acute or convalescent COVID-19.

This clone was detected only once. The chain is built from TRBV20-1 and TRBJ2-2; D gene unclear. The V gene's germline CDR1 is DFQATT and CDR2 SNEGSKA (reference sequence). The CDR3 runs to 11 residues. V lost 6 bases, J lost 2 bases, and 4 bases lay in between. The CDR3 DNA reads as TGCAGTGCCCCTAACACCGGGGAGCTGTTTTTT. Its translation: CSAPNTGELFF.

As regards this clone: This specimen includes other DNA sequences encoding the same CDR3. V gene TRBV5-6 combines with J gene TRBJ2-7; tentative D call: TRBD1 (5 bases). The germline V and J ends were trimmed by 0 bases and 6 bases, with 7 bases remaining between them. CDR1 and CDR2 from the germline V gene are SGHDT and YYEEEE. CDR3 size: 12 residues. CDR3 nucleotides: TGTGCCAGCAGCTTGGGAAGGGGCGAGCAGTACTTC. As protein: CASSLGRGEQYF. Drawing the rest from reference TRBV5-6 and TRBJ2-7, the complete variable domain is DAGVTQSPTHLIKTRGQQVTLRCSPKSGHDTVSWYQQALGQGPQFIFQYYEEEERQRGNFPDRFSGHQFPNYSSELNVNALLLGDSALYLCASSLGRGEQYFGPGTRLTVT.

V is TRBV7-9 and J is TRBJ2-1; 11 bases agree with TRBD2. V trimming: 1 base; J trimming: 7 bases; junction bases outside the gene matches: 6. Looked up from germline, CDR1 is SEHNR and CDR2 is FQNEAQ (reference sequence). The CDR3 totals 16 residues. The DNA of the CDR3 is TGTGCCAGCAGCTTAGGTAGCGGGGGGGCCTGGAATGAGCAGTTCTTC. Its translation is CASSLGSGGAWNEQFF.

The genes are TRBV2 and TRBJ1-2; 9 positions agree with TRBD1. CDR1 is SNHLY, CDR2 FYNNEI, per germline. The CDR3 is 14 residues long. V trimming: 7 bases; J trimming: 4 bases; junction bases outside the gene matches: 7. CDR3 DNA sequence: TGTGCCAGCAACACCGGGACAGGGATCTATGGCTACACCTTC. It is translated as CASNTGTGIYGYTF.

Concerning this clone itself: Additional DNA sequences in this sample encode the identical CDR3. The chain recombines TRBV5-1 with TRBJ2-5; D may be TRBD1 (6 bases). Germline assignment: CDR1 SGHRS and CDR2 YFSETQ. Trimming removed 3 bases from V and 5 bases from J, with 14 bases in between. The CDR3 length is 14 residues. Here the CDR3 DNA reads TGCGCCAGCAGCTCCCGGACTGGGGGCGAGACCCAGTACTTC. It encodes CASSSRTGGETQYF.

This clone was seen a single time. V and J are TRBV9 and TRBJ1-4; TRBD1 matches at 7 bases. After removal of 4 bases from V and 6 bases from J, the junction contained 6 bases not matched to a gene. The CDR3 extends over 14 amino acids. CDR1 and CDR2 from the germline V gene are SGDLS and YYNGEE. The CDR3 DNA follows: TGTGCCAGCAGCTACAGGGGCAGGGATGAAAAACTGTTTTTT. Translating gives CASSYRGRDEKLFF. The full variable domain, rest sourced from reference TRBV9 and TRBJ1-4, is DSGVTQTPKHLITATGQRVTLRCSPRSGDLSVYWYQQSLDQGLQFLIQYYNGEERAKGNILERFSAQQFPDLHSELNLSSLELGDSALYFCASSYRGRDEKLFFGSGTQLSVL.

This clone has just one count. The CDR3 sequence is CASSAFRDRGNGELFF. DNA for the CDR3: TGTGCCAGCAGCGCATTCCGGGACAGGGGGAACGGGGAGCTGTTTTTT. V gene TRBV11-2 combines with J gene TRBJ2-2; TRBD1 matches 11 bases. Germline CDR1 is SGHAT and CDR2 is FQNNGV. The V gene end was trimmed by 5 bases and the J gene end by 7 bases; junction bases not matched to a gene: 9. CDR3 length: 16 amino acids.

The J gene is TRBJ2-1, the V gene TRBV7-2; 10 bases fit TRBD2. The CDR3 length is 16 residues. Germline assignment: CDR1 SGHTA and CDR2 FQGNSA. After removal of 4 bases from V and 3 bases from J, the junction contained 6 bases not matched to a gene. Written as DNA, the CDR3 is TGTGCCAGCAGCTGGGAGACTAGCGGGCTCTACAATGAGCAGTTCTTC. Residues: CASSWETSGLYNEQFF.

The V call is TRBV3-1 (or the pseudogene TRBV3-2), the J call TRBJ2-3, with D perhaps matching TRBD2 (5 bases). The germline gives CDR1 LGHDT, CDR2 YNNKEL (reference sequence). V lost 3 bases and J 0 bases, leaving 10 bases between the germline ends. The CDR3 is made up of 15 amino acids. In DNA form, the CDR3 reads TGTGCCAGCAGCCAGGTCGGAGGCAGCACAGATACGCAGTATTTT. It specifies CASSQVGGSTDTQYF.

The chain is built from TRBV18 and TRBJ2-1, with 8 bases that match TRBD1. This CDR3 has 14 residues. CDR1 and CDR2 from the germline V gene are KGHSH and LQKENI. V dropped 1 base and J dropped 7; count of bases not matched to a gene: 3. CDR3 sequence: CASSPRQGANEQFF. CDR3 DNA: TGTGCCAGCTCACCACGCCAGGGGGCGAATGAGCAGTTCTTC.

J is TRBJ1-1 and V is TRBV5-4, with 11 bases fitting TRBD1. CDR3 length equals 15 residues. CDR1 SGHNT and CDR2 YYREEE come from the germline V gene (reference sequence). Trimming took 5 bases from V and 6 from J; bases not matched to a gene: 9. CDR3 sequence: CASSVGRDRGAEAFF. The CDR3 DNA follows: TGTGCCAGCAGTGTTGGGAGGGACAGGGGGGCTGAAGCTTTCTTT. The variable domain in full, completed from reference TRBV5-4 and TRBJ1-1, reads ETGVTQSPTHLIKTRGQQVTLRCSSQSGHNTVSWYQQALGQGPQFIFQYYREEENGRGNFPPRFSGLQFPNYSSELNVNALELDDSALYLCASSVGRDRGAEAFFGQGTRLTVV.

The chain recombines TRBV27 with TRBJ1-6; D is unclear. Trimming stripped 7 bases from V and 3 bases from J, with 22 bases between. This CDR3 has 18 amino acids. Germline CDR1 MNHEY, CDR2 SMNVEV (reference sequence). In DNA, the CDR3 is TGTGCCAGCACCCTGGGCTGCAGCTCCCGCAACTATAATTCACCCCTCCACTTT. Translated: CASTLGCSSRNYNSPLHF.

The chain couples TRBV28 to TRBJ1-6, with TRBD1 identical over 9 bases. Germline CDR1 and CDR2: MDHEN and SYDVKM. This CDR3 is 15 amino acids long. Trimming cost V 6 bases and J 10 bases; bases outside gene matches: 10. As DNA, the CDR3 is TGTGCCAGCAGGGGTTCGGACAGGGGAGGCTCACCCCTCCACTTT. This codes for CASRGSDRGGSPLHF.

The chain has TRBV3-1 (or the pseudogene TRBV3-2) and TRBJ1-3; no clear D gene. The CDR3 covers 15 residues. V was clipped by 0 bases and J by 4 bases, with 10 bases between them. Germline CDR1 LGHDT, CDR2 YNNKEL (reference sequence). The DNA for the CDR3 is TGTGCCAGCAGCCAAGAGGGTGCCAGGGGAAACACCATATATTTT. The encoded protein is CASSQEGARGNTIYF.

The chain couples TRBV19 to TRBJ1-5, with no clear D. This CDR3 region has 13 residues. Germline CDR1 LNHDA, CDR2 SQIVND (reference sequence). V was shortened by 9 bases and J by 7 bases, with 16 bases between the two germline ends. CDR3 coding DNA: TGTGCCAGCGGAGGCTCGACAATCCAGCCCCAGCATTTT. Encoded protein: CASGGSTIQPQHF.

This chain joins TRBV27 and TRBJ2-1; 7 bases align to TRBD2. V was pared by 5 bases and J by 7 bases, with 8 bases of the junction left unmatched. The V gene's germline CDR1 is MNHEY and CDR2 SMNVEV (reference sequence). The length of the CDR3 is 14 residues. The CDR3 loop is CASSPSVGGNEQFF. The DNA of the CDR3 is TGTGCCAGCAGTCCTTCGGTGGGGGGGAATGAGCAGTTCTTC.

This chain uses TRBV7-2 with TRBJ2-7, with D tentatively TRBD1 (6 bases). This CDR3 comprises 15 residues. V lost 5 bases to trimming and J lost 6 bases, with 20 bases between them. CDR1 and CDR2 from the germline V gene are SGHTA and FQGNSA. The CDR3 sequence: CASSELDRFSGEQYF. The CDR3 DNA sequence: TGTGCCAGCAGCGAATTAGACAGGTTCTCCGGCGAGCAGTACTTC.

The chain joins TRBV6-4 to TRBJ2-2; TRBD1 agrees at 7 bases. This CDR3 spans 15 amino acids. The ends lost 6 bases at V and 0 bases at J; junction bases unmatched: 4. Germline V gene data show CDR1 as MRHNA and CDR2 as SNTAGT. The CDR3, as DNA: TGTGCCAGCAGGGCGACAGGGTCGAACACCGGGGAGCTGTTTTTT. Translation: CASRATGSNTGELFF.

V gene TRBV10-3 combines with J gene TRBJ2-7; 8 nucleotides agree with TRBD1. V lost 3 bases and J lost 6; bases outside the gene matches: 4. Germline CDR1 and CDR2: ENHRY and SYGVKD. This CDR3 is 13 amino acids long. CDR3 sequence (DNA): TGTGCCATCAGTGACACAACAGGGGGCGAGCAGTACTTC. It is translated as CAISDTTGGEQYF.

The chain uses TRBV6-5 and TRBJ2-2; D remains unclear. Trimming removed 6 bases at V and 0 bases at J, with 11 bases between. Germline V gene data show CDR1 as MNHEY and CDR2 as SVGAGI. The CDR3 sequence is 15 residues long. The CDR3 sequence is CASRQVGANTGELFF. CDR3 DNA: TGTGCCAGCAGGCAAGTAGGAGCGAACACCGGGGAGCTGTTTTTT.

This chain uses TRBV9 with TRBJ1-6; D might be TRBD1 (6 bases). This CDR3 comprises 15 residues. V lost 0 bases to trimming and J lost 8 bases, with 12 bases between them. Looked up from germline, CDR1 is SGDLS and CDR2 is YYNGEE. This CDR3 reads CASSVGRGGDSPLHF. In DNA form, the CDR3 reads TGTGCCAGCAGCGTAGGGAGGGGGGGGGATTCACCCCTCCACTTT.

This clone came up a few times. The chain couples TRBV5-4 to TRBJ1-6, with TRBD1 as a possible D gene (5 bases). CDR1 is SGHNT, CDR2 YYREEE, per germline (reference sequence). V lost 4 bases, J lost 7 bases, and 18 bases lay in between. The CDR3 has 16 residues. CDR3 nucleotide sequence: TGTGCCAGCAGCCGGGGGTTGGGGAGCGACAATTCACCCCTCCACTTT. Translating gives CASSRGLGSDNSPLHF.

The chain employs TRBV18 and TRBJ1-1; 10 bases agree with TRBD1. Germline trimming cut 2 bases from V and 8 bases from J; bases unmatched to any gene: 11. The CDR3 totals 16 residues. Per germline, CDR1 KGHSH and CDR2 LQKENI. CDR3 sequence: CASSPSWDRGGAEAFF. Here the CDR3 DNA reads TGTGCCAGCTCACCATCGTGGGACAGGGGAGGAGCGGAAGCTTTCTTT.

The rearrangement joins TRBV3-1 (or the pseudogene TRBV3-2) to TRBJ1-2; D may be TRBD1 (5 bases). Looked up from germline, CDR1 is LGHDT and CDR2 is YNNKEL (reference sequence). The V end lost 4 bases, the J end lost 10 bases, and 13 bases lay between the germline ends. This CDR3 comprises 12 residues. CDR3 residues: CASSPLGRAYTF. DNA of the CDR3: TGTGCCAGCAGCCCCTTGGGCAGGGCCTACACCTTC.

The chain links TRBV21-1 to TRBJ2-7; the D call in the table, TRBD1, was not verified against the DNA. TRBV21-1 is a pseudogene segment. The CDR3 is 17 residues long. CDR3 protein: CASSACVRITGAYEQYF. CDR3 coding DNA: TGTGCCAGCTCCGCATGTGTCCGGATTACAGGGGCCTACGAGCAGTACTTC.

This chain joins TRBV6-4 and TRBJ2-5; D call uncertain. Trimming took off 3 bases at V and 7 bases at J, with 15 bases between the two ends. The germline gives CDR1 MRHNA, CDR2 SNTAGT. The CDR3 extends over 14 amino acids. The CDR3 sequence: CASSEAFEVGTQYF. The CDR3 nucleotides read TGTGCCAGCAGTGAGGCGTTTGAGGTCGGGACCCAGTACTTC.

The chain links TRBV5-8 to TRBJ1-2; D not certain. Deletions cut 3 bases from V and 2 bases from J, with 11 bases between. CDR3 length: 14 amino acids. Germline CDR1 SGHTS, CDR2 YDEGEE. This chain's CDR3 is CASSSREVNYGYTF. CDR3 coding DNA: TGTGCCAGCAGCTCGAGGGAGGTCAACTATGGCTACACCTTC. Full variable domain (missing parts from reference TRBV5-8 and TRBJ1-2): EAGVTQSPTHLIKTRGQQATLRCSPISGHTSVYWYQQALGLGLQFLLWYDEGEERNRGNFPPRFSGRQFPNYSSELNVNALELEDSALYLCASSSREVNYGYTFGSGTRLTVV.

The V and J genes are TRBV6-2 or TRBV6-3 and TRBJ1-5; D is perhaps TRBD1 (6 bases). CDR1 MNHEY and CDR2 SVGEGT come from the germline V gene. Trimming took 2 bases from V and 6 from J, leaving 14 bases between them. The CDR3 is 15 residues long. This CDR3 reads CASSYPDRIGQPQHF. In DNA form, the CDR3 reads TGTGCCAGCAGTTACCCTGACAGGATTGGTCAGCCCCAGCATTTT.

The chain has TRBV5-1 and TRBJ2-7, with 11 bases matching TRBD1. Trimming cost V 4 bases and J 7 bases; bases outside gene matches: 7. The CDR3 sequence is 14 residues long. The germline CDR1 and CDR2 sequences are SGHRS and YFSETQ. In DNA form, the CDR3 reads TGCGCCAGCAGCCCCCGGGACAGGGGGTGGGAGCAGTACTTC. This encodes CASSPRDRGWEQYF.

This clone was detected once. V usage is TRBV28 and J usage is TRBJ1-1, with D possibly TRBD1 on 5 matching bases. Per germline, CDR1 MDHEN and CDR2 SYDVKM. V shed 7 bases and J shed 5 bases, with 11 bases lying between them. The CDR3 runs to 12 residues. This CDR3 reads CASKDGGTEAFF. DNA of the CDR3: TGTGCCAGCAAGGACGGGGGGACTGAAGCTTTCTTT.